This T cell receptor beta chain is drawn from a study of T cells after posttransplantation cyclophosphamide. Study results and caveats: Recipient CMV seropositivity and CMV reactivation strongly tracked TRB clonality. Donor CD8+ memory clones often dominated recipient blood repertoires at later times. TRB overlap between skin or GI tissue T cells and blood was limited.

A marrow graft followed busulfan-fludarabine conditioning, with cyclophosphamide on days +3 and +4. Concerning this clone itself: Its antigen is still unknown.

Germline-derived CDR1 and CDR2 are SGHTA and FQGNSA. The CDR3 is made up of 13 amino acids. Between the trimmed V and J ends, which lost 2 bases and 1 base, there was a span of 5 bases. Method: immunoSEQ multiplex PCR; TCRdb's copy keeps in-frame clones and lacks some. This table holds 35,000 to 40,000 clones, around 80% found once. The TCR comes from a female patient aged 35-55 years who received an allogeneic stem cell transplant from a related donor, was CMV-positive, and had no GVHD. A share of the T cells may be of graft donor origin. The sequenced sample was CD4+ T cells sorted from blood, obtained 1,700 to 2,000 days after a stem cell transplant with posttransplant cyclophosphamide. This rearrangement joins TRBV7-2 to TRBJ1-1, with no clear D. CDR3 protein: CASSLWANTEAFF. The CDR3 DNA is TGTGCCAGCAGCTTATGGGCGAACACTGAAGCTTTCTTT.